This TCR beta chain was sequenced during a study of blood T cell repertoires in COVID-19. Looking at the study overall: The United States, Italy and Spain supplied acute and convalescent COVID-19 samples.

Assay: immunoSEQ multiplex PCR; the TCRdb copy retains only in-frame clones and omits some. The sample gives 88,000 or so clones, approximately 86% of which show up once; more than 7% is in the top ten. The ends lost 0 bases at V and 2 bases at J; junction bases unmatched: 1. Germline V lookup: CDR1 SGHRS, CDR2 YFSETQ. The length of the CDR3 is 15 residues. Sample: peripheral blood. The chain recombines TRBV5-1 with TRBJ2-7, with 11 positions matching TRBD2. The origin of this receptor is a man in his fifties or sixties with acute or convalescent COVID-19. The CDR3 reads CASSLGLAGPYEQYF. The CDR3 nucleotides read TGCGCCAGCAGCTTGGGACTAGCGGGGCCCTACGAGCAGTACTTC. The full variable domain, its missing parts supplied by reference TRBV5-1 and TRBJ2-7, is KAGVTQTPRYLIKTRGQQVTLSCSPISGHRSVSWYQQTPGQGLQFLFEYFSETQRNKGNFPGRFSGRQFSNSRSEMNVSTLELGDSALYLCASSLGLAGPYEQYFGPGTRLTVT.